The T cell receptor (beta chain) under discussion was sequenced for a study of response to subunit inactivated influenza vaccine. V was clipped by 3 bases and J by 8 bases; unmatched bases: 16. CDR3 length: 15 amino acids. Looked up from germline, CDR1 is DFQATT and CDR2 is SNEGSKA (reference sequence). MiXCR, run by TCRdb on the RT-PCR reads, gives a single entry per CDR3 protein. The sample lists under 950,000 distinct CDR3 sequences; about 20% were seen once. This clonotype has just a few counts. The sample consisted of PBMCs from blood, taken about 5 days after vaccination. The clonotype comes from a middle-aged man who received an inactivated influenza vaccine. The rearrangement links TRBV20-1 to TRBJ2-7; 7 nucleotides line up with TRBD2. As DNA, the CDR3 is TGCAGTGCTAGTAGTGGAGCGGGGCCCCCCGGGCAGCAGTACTTC. This encodes CSASSGAGPPGQQYF.